These 2 T cell receptor beta chains originate from one sample sequenced in a study of blood T cell repertoires in COVID-19. Profiling relied on immunoSEQ multiplex PCR, and the TCRdb table lists in-frame clones only, not all of them. The sample shows 150,000 to 180,000 clones, about 80% of them seen only once. Sequencing was carried out using peripheral blood. The receptors were gathered from a woman aged 60 to 75 with acute or convalescent COVID-19.

This clone was seen a few times. The chain has TRBV7-9 and TRBJ1-6, with D tentatively TRBD1 (6 bases). Per the germline V gene, CDR1 is SEHNR and CDR2 is FQNEAQ (reference sequence). The V and J ends lost 5 bases and 7 bases respectively, with 18 bases between them. The CDR3 runs 16 residues. The CDR3 spells CASSQGPPGPNSPLHF. The CDR3 coding sequence is TGTGCCAGCAGCCAGGGGCCCCCGGGGCCAAATTCACCCCTCCACTTT.

Worth noting for this clone: The same CDR3 can be traced to other DNA sequences in this sample. CDR3 sequence: CASSESSSNQPQHF. For the CDR3, the DNA is TGTGCCAGCAGTGAGTCCTCTAGCAATCAGCCCCAGCATTTT. This sequence joins TRBV2 and TRBJ1-5, with D unresolved. Trimming took 3 bases from V and 0 from J, leaving 6 bases between them. The germline CDR1 and CDR2 sequences are SNHLY and FYNNEI. The CDR3 extends over 14 amino acids. Supplemented by reference TRBV2 and TRBJ1-5, the full variable domain reads EPEVTQTPSHQVTQMGQEVILRCVPISNHLYFYWYRQILGQKVEFLVSFYNNEISEKSEIFDDQFSVERPDGSNFTLKIRSTKLEDSAMYFCASSESSSNQPQHFGDGTRLSIL.